This TCR beta chain was identified during a study of PD-1 blockade in classical Hodgkin lymphoma. Study-wide background: Nivolumab 3 mg/kg was given intravenously every 2 weeks. Study-wide results and caveats: For complete responders, baseline diversity was comparable to that of newly diagnosed patients. CD4+ TCR diversity, unlike CD8+, climbed significantly by C4D1.

Assay: immunoSEQ multiplex PCR; the TCRdb copy retains only in-frame clones and omits some. The sample has around 2,000 clones; 82% are singletons. The CDR3 loop spans 13 amino acids. The germline CDR1 and CDR2 sequences are LGHNA and YSLEER. Trimming took off 2 bases at V and 3 bases at J, with 7 bases between the two ends. Autologous stem cell transplantation was followed by relapse in every patient, and brentuximab vedotin exposure varied. Magnetic depletion of non-target cells from thawed PBMCs yielded purified CD8+ T cells. Of note for this clone: The target antigen is unknown.

The specimen comprised CD8+ T cells from blood, sampled at baseline. This clonotype was sampled from a human donor with classical Hodgkin lymphoma. This chain joins TRBV4-3 and TRBJ1-1; D is uncertain. The CDR3 DNA is TGCGCCAGCAGCCAACAATTTTACACTGAAGCTTTCTTT. Amino acid sequence: CASSQQFYTEAFF.